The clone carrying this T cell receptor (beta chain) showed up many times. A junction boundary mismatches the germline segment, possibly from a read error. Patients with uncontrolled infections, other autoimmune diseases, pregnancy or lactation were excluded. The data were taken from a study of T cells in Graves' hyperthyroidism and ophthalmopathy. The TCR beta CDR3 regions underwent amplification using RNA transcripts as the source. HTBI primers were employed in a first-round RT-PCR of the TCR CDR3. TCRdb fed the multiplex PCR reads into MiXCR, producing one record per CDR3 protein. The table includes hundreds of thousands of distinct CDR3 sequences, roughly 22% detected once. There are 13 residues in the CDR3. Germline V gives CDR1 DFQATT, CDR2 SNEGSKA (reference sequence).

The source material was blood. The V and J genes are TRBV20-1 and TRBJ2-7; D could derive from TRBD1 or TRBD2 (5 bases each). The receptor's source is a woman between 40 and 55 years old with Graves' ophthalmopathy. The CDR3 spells CSARDGTTLKHFF. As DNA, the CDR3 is TGCAGTGCTAGAGATGGGACGACCCTCAAGCACTTCTTC.